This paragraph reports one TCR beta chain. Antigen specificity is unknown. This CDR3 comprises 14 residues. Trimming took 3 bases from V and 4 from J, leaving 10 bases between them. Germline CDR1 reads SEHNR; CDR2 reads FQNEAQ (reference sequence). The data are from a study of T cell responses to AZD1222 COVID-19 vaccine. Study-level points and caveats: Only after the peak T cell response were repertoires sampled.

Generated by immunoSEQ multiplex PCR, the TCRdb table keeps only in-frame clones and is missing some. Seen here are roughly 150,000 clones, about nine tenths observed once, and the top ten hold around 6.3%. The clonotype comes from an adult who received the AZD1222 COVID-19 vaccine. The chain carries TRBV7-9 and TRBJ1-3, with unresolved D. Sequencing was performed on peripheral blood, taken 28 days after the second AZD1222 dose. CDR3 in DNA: TGTGCCAGCAGCTTTGAGCATCGCGGAAACACCATATATTTT. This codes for CASSFEHRGNTIYF.